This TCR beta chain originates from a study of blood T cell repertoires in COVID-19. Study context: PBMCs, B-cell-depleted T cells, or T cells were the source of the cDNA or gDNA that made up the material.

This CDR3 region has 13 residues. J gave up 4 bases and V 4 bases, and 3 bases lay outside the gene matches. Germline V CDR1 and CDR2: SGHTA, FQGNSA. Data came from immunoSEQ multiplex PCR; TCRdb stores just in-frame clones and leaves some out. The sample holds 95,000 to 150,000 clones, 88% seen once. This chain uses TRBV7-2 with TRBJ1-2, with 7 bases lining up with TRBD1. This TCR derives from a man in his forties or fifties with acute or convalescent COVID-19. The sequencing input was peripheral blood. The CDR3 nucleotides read TGTGCCAGCAGCTCCGGACAGGTCTATGGCTACACCTTC. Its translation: CASSSGQVYGYTF.